This T cell receptor (beta chain) emerged from a study of blood T cell repertoires in COVID-19. Generated by immunoSEQ multiplex PCR, the TCRdb table keeps only in-frame clones and is missing some. Among around 84,000 clones listed, 70% to 90% were seen once. The CDR3 length is 11 residues. The germline V and J ends were trimmed by 1 base and 11 bases, with 8 bases remaining between them. CDR1 and CDR2 (germline): SNHLY, FYNNEI. V and J are TRBV2 and TRBJ1-1; TRBD1 might be the D (6 bases). This sequence was found in a man aged 45-65 years with active COVID-19. Sequencing was carried out using peripheral blood. Here the CDR3 reads CASSEEGEAFF. The CDR3 DNA is TGTGCCAGCAGTGAAGAGGGGGAGGCTTTCTTT.